This T cell receptor beta chain is from a study of breast tumors, draining lymph nodes, adjacent tissues (dated by TCRdb to 2016 to 2018). Describing the broader study: The study compared TCR beta repertoires across tumor, adjacent nontumor tissue and axillary lymph nodes from breast cancer patients. In human breast cancer, the study set out to evaluate how tumor, surrounding tissue and draining lymph node repertoires relate to one another and whether T cells may move between these sites. Study-wide conclusions, independent of this receptor: Tumors showed preferential V and J gene usage, and their T-cell repertoire diversity fell below that of lymph nodes yet above that of nontumor tissue. Rather than being directly demonstrated, the conclusion that tumor T cells originate in lymph nodes was presented as consistent with a hypothesis. The data were considered consistent with the idea that most tumor T cells come from the lymph node and then expand in tumor tissue. Tumor and nontumor tissue repertoires were found to be significantly more similar in luminal-like than in basal-like breast cancer.

The reads were generated on an Illumina HiSeq 2000. TCR beta chain libraries were generated by multiplex PCR amplification. The amplified TCR beta chain products were analyzed by high-throughput sequencing. TCRdb reworked the public reads: Q25 trimming with fastp, MiXCR clone assembly, productive beta chains retained. One record per CDR3 amino acid sequence lists the most common genes and DNA. The sample has roughly 130,000 distinct CDR3 sequences on record, about 20% of them singletons. In total, the top ten clones hold approximately 3.5% of the sample. Lymph node samples came from the axillary draining lymph nodes of breast cancer patients. Many counts were recorded for this clonotype. Its antigen is currently not known. The input lacks base qualities; no much larger clone sits a single base away. Trimming takes 2 bases from V and 6 bases from J, and the germline ends sit 17 bases apart. The CDR3 covers 17 residues, taking in both the cysteine and the phenylalanine. The CDR3 DNA has 51 bases and is translated from base 1. In the germline V gene, CDR1 corresponds to MNHNS and CDR2 to SASEGT.

The rearrangement joined TRBV6-1 to TRBJ1-6; a confident D gene designation cannot be given. The sample was axillary lymph node tissue. The receptor was derived from a female donor with breast cancer. Some clones in this sample may be carry-over from other donors' samples. CDR3 protein: CASSEHSGQRINSPLHF. The DNA is TGTGCCAGCAGTGAACATTCGGGCCAGAGGATTAATTCACCCCTCCACTTT.